The clone carrying this TCR beta chain was observed a handful of times. The sample is drawn from a study of T cells after yellow fever vaccination. The V and J ends lost 0 bases and 9 bases respectively, with 12 bases between them. The V gene's germline CDR1 is SEHNR and CDR2 FQNEAQ (reference sequence). The CDR3 contains 15 residues. TCRdb re-derived calls from the 5' RACE reads in MiXCR, one entry per CDR3 protein. The table shows roughly 100,000 distinct CDR3 sequences, with around 9.8% occurring only once. Sequenced here: CD8+ T cells not binding an NS4B(214-222) dextramer, sorted from PBMCs, sampled more than 14 days after the first yellow fever vaccination. This receptor was obtained from a man between 18 and 29 years old who received the YFV17D yellow fever vaccine. The chain combines TRBV7-9 with TRBJ1-6, with a tentative D call TRBD1 (5 bases). CDR3 amino acids: CASSLAGQGGSPLHF. Written as DNA, the CDR3 is TGTGCCAGCAGCTTAGCGGGGCAGGGCGGTTCACCCCTCCACTTT. The full variable domain, rest sourced from reference TRBV7-9 and TRBJ1-6, is DTGVSQNPRHKITKRGQNVTFRCDPISEHNRLYWYRQTLGQGPEFLTYFQNEAQLEKSRLLSDRFSAERPKGSFSTLEIQRTEQGDSAMYLCASSLAGQGGSPLHFGNGTRLTVT.